This T cell receptor (beta chain) originates from a study of T-cell memory formation after mild COVID-19. Using its own MiXCR run on the 5' RACE reads, TCRdb lists one record per CDR3 protein. The repertoire consists of 200,000 to 250,000 distinct CDR3 sequences, with 9.5% to 10% occurring once and the leading ten covering 3% to 4.5%. This clonotype was picked up a small number of times. Sequencing was performed on PBMCs or a T cell subset sorted from them (not recorded which). The receptor's source is a man aged 18-30 years who had mild COVID-19 (a few samples of this study predate the infection). Cell type and time point are not known.

The CDR3 sequence: CASSLTGVWDNEQFF. The DNA for the CDR3 is TGCGCCAGCAGCTTGACGGGGGTCTGGGACAATGAGCAGTTCTTC. This rearrangement joins TRBV5-1 to TRBJ2-1, with D tentatively TRBD2 (6 bases). This CDR3 has 15 amino acids. Germline V lookup: CDR1 SGHRS, CDR2 YFSETQ. With 1 base removed from V and 5 bases from J, the gap between germline ends came to 13 bases.